Shown below are 9 T cell receptor beta chains from a single sample sequenced in a study of blood T cells in healthy people across ages (dated by TCRdb to between 2015 and 2017). The library came from 5' RACE. Sequencer: Illumina HiSeq 2500. A second about 6 to 11 cycle PCR used a sample-barcoded 5' primer and a J-beta primer mix. TCRdb passed the public sequencing reads through fastp at Q25 and MiXCR, retaining productive beta sequences. One record per CDR3 amino acid sequence lists the most common genes and DNA. Within this sample are about 780,000 distinct CDR3 sequences, with more than 35% of them counted one time only. The ten largest clones represent 15% to 20% of the sample. The source material was blood. The receptors come from an elderly man in good health.

This clonotype turned up a few times. The chain has TRBV29-1 and TRBJ2-3, with 8 bases identical to TRBD2. V lost 8 bases, J lost 3 bases, and 16 bases stayed unmatched. The CDR3 is 16 residues long. Germline V gene data show CDR1 as SQVTM and CDR2 as ANQGSEA. The CDR3 sequence is CSTGHRAGVQTDTQYF. The CDR3 coding sequence is TGCAGCACCGGACATCGAGCGGGGGTGCAAACAGATACGCAGTATTTT.

On this clonotype: At one boundary the junction diverges from the germline segment, which might be a read error. The rearrangement joins TRBV20-1 to TRBJ2-7, with 10 bases aligning to TRBD2. This CDR3 is built from 15 residues. Germline V gene data show CDR1 as DFQATT and CDR2 as SNEGSKA (reference sequence). The DNA of the CDR3 is TGCAGTGCTAGAGAAGGAACTAGCGGGACCTATGAGCAGTACTTC. It is translated as CSAREGTSGTYEQYF.

As concerns this clonotype: One junction end disagrees with the germline gene, perhaps due to a read error. The chain's CDR3 is CAIGEDPRQGSGELFF. CDR3 sequence (DNA): TGTGCCATCGGTGAGGACCCCCGACAGGGTTCCGGGGAGCTGTTTTTT. V is TRBV10-3 and J is TRBJ2-2, with TRBD1 matching over 7 bases. This CDR3 spans 16 amino acids. CDR1 and CDR2 (germline): ENHRY, SYGVKD.

This clonotype was seen only a few times. This chain links TRBV30 with TRBJ2-5; unclear D gene. Germline values: CDR1 GTSNPN, CDR2 SVGIG (reference sequence). This CDR3 is built from 11 residues. The ends were cut back, 2 bases at V and 5 bases at J, with 6 bases in the middle. The DNA for the CDR3 is TGTGCCTGGAGTTTACGGGAGACCCAGTACTTC. Protein sequence: CAWSLRETQYF.

V and J are TRBV5-5 and TRBJ2-1; 9 bases align to TRBD1. V shed 3 bases, J shed 9 bases, and the junction held 7 bases outside the gene matches. The CDR3 is made up of 14 amino acids. Per germline, CDR1 SGHKS and CDR2 YYEKEE (reference sequence). The CDR3 region has the DNA TGTGCCAGCAGCTGGACAGGGGCACGGAGTGAGCAGTTCTTC. It specifies CASSWTGARSEQFF.

The chain recombines TRBV27 with TRBJ2-7; the D is unclear. The end of the DNA aligns better with TRBJ2-5, so the J call may be wrong. The length of the CDR3 is 15 residues. CDR1 and CDR2 (germline): MNHEY, SMNVEV (reference sequence). The chain's CDR3 is CASSLFADFVETQYF. The CDR3 coding sequence is TGTGCCAGCAGTTTATTTGCCGACTTCGTGGAGACCCAGTACTTC.

The table lists this clonotype with a few counts. The genes are TRBV7-3 and TRBJ2-1, with 9 bases that match TRBD2. This CDR3 is built from 17 residues. The V gene end was trimmed by 5 bases and the J gene end by 5 bases; junction bases not matched to a gene: 13. Germline lookup yields CDR1 SGHTA and CDR2 FQGTGA. Here the CDR3 reads CASSLKTSGPAHNEQFF. CDR3 bases: TGTGCCAGCAGCCTAAAGACTAGCGGCCCTGCGCACAATGAGCAGTTCTTC.

The rearrangement uses TRBV5-1 and TRBJ2-3, with 7 bases identical to TRBD1. V shed 4 bases and J 3 bases; nucleotides not matched to a gene: 8. Germline V lookup: CDR1 SGHRS, CDR2 YFSETQ. The CDR3 loop spans 15 amino acids. The DNA for the CDR3 is TGCGCCAGCAGCATACAGGGGTTTGAGACAGATACGCAGTATTTT. Translated, it gives CASSIQGFETDTQYF.

V and J are TRBV5-1 and TRBJ2-5; 11 nucleotides match TRBD2. The DNA end lines up better with TRBJ2-7; the J call may be wrong. CDR3 length: 16 residues. Germline V gene sequence: CDR1 SGHRS, CDR2 YFSETQ. The CDR3 is CASSLEASGRRYEQYF. The CDR3 DNA sequence: TGCGCCAGCAGCTTGGAGGCTAGCGGGAGGCGTTACGAGCAGTACTTC.